Presented here are 24 T cell receptor beta chains from one specimen sequenced in a study of CD8 T cells in ankylosing spondylitis. MiXCR was run by TCRdb on the 5' RACE reads, yielding one entry per CDR3 protein. The data show roughly 130,000 distinct CDR3 sequences, roughly a tenth seen once. The sequenced material came from blood, either unsorted or a sorted T cell fraction (not recorded which). The receptors shown here come from a male donor with ankylosing spondylitis or in good health (not recorded which).

Of note for this clonotype: This could be a read error, since a much larger clone is one nucleotide away. The chain links TRBV3-1 to TRBJ2-4; TRBD1 aligns across 7 bases. Trimming removed 2 bases from V and 6 bases from J; junction bases left unmatched: 10. This CDR3 has 16 amino acids. Germline V CDR1 and CDR2: LGHDT, YNNKEL (reference sequence). In DNA, the CDR3 is TGTGCCAGCAGCCAATCAACCGGGACAGCGCGAAACATTCAGTACTTC. It encodes CASSQSTGTARNIQYF. Using reference TRBV3-1 and TRBJ2-4 for the parts outside the CDR3, the full variable domain is DTAVSQTPKYLVTQMGNDKSIKCEQNLGHDTMYWYKQDSKKFLKIMFSYNNKELIINETVPNRFSPKSPDKAHLNLHINSLELGDSAVYFCASSQSTGTARNIQYFGAGTRLSVL.

At least ten counts were recorded for this clonotype. The chain couples TRBV5-1 to TRBJ2-3; no firm D call. The CDR3 runs to 15 residues. The germline gives CDR1 SGHRS, CDR2 YFSETQ. Trimming stripped 0 bases from V and 0 bases from J, with 8 bases between. CDR3 protein: CASSLDPTSTDTQYF. In DNA, the CDR3 is TGCGCCAGCAGCTTGGACCCCACCAGCACAGATACGCAGTATTTT.

This clonotype came up many times. The gene calls are TRBV7-2 and TRBJ2-5, with 8 bases identical to TRBD1. Germline-derived CDR1 and CDR2 are SGHTA and FQGNSA. The CDR3 extends over 15 amino acids. J was trimmed by 7 bases and V by 1 base; bases with no gene match: 8. The CDR3 DNA follows: TGTGCCAGCAGCTTAGGGACAGGGCCCGAGGCGACCCAGTACTTC. Translating gives CASSLGTGPEATQYF.

The sample holds many counts of this clonotype. The CDR3 here is CASRRRGGSGLGVFF. In nucleotides, the CDR3 is TGTGCCAGCAGACGGCGAGGGGGAAGCGGGCTAGGGGTTTTCTTC. The J gene is TRBJ2-1, the V gene TRBV6-2 or TRBV6-3; D may be TRBD1 or TRBD2 (6 bases each). The CDR3 length is 15 residues. The V and J ends lost 6 bases and 16 bases respectively, with 28 bases between them. CDR1 is MNHEY and CDR2 is SVGEGT in the germline V gene.

There are many counts of this clonotype. This chain links TRBV2 with TRBJ2-3, with 9 nucleotides matching TRBD1. The CDR3 is made up of 18 amino acids. CDR1 is SNHLY and CDR2 is FYNNEI in the germline V gene. Germline trimming cut 7 bases from V and 0 bases from J; bases unmatched to any gene: 14. The CDR3 DNA follows: TGTGCCAGCACTCCAAGGGACAGGGTTGAATCTAGCACAGATACGCAGTATTTT. Its protein is CASTPRDRVESSTDTQYF.

There are a few counts of this clonotype. The chain is built from TRBV20-1 and TRBJ2-7; 11 nucleotides line up with TRBD1. The length of the CDR3 is 13 residues. The J segment lost 5 bases and the V segment lost 2 bases, leaving 2 bases of the junction unmatched. Germline CDR1 DFQATT, CDR2 SNEGSKA (reference sequence). CDR3 bases: TGCAGTGCTAGACGGGACAGGGGGAACGAGCAGTACTTC. Amino acid sequence: CSARRDRGNEQYF.

The table lists this clonotype with a few counts. The CDR3 DNA follows: TGTGCCAGCAGAACAGCCCTGGGACTCGCTACCGGGGAGCTGTTTTTT. Protein sequence: CASRTALGLATGELFF. This rearrangement joins TRBV11-2 to TRBJ2-2; tentatively, D is TRBD2 (6 bases). V was cut by 6 bases and J by 5 bases, with 19 bases left in between. Germline V gene data show CDR1 as SGHAT and CDR2 as FQNNGV. The CDR3 extends over 16 amino acids. The whole variable domain, remainder taken from reference TRBV11-2 and TRBJ2-2, is EAGVAQSPRYKIIEKRQSVAFWCNPISGHATLYWYQQILGQGPKLLIQFQNNGVVDDSQLPKDRFSAERLKGVDSTLKIQPAKLEDSAVYLCASRTALGLATGELFFGEGSRLTVL.

The rearrangement links TRBV20-1 to TRBJ2-6, with 9 bases identical to TRBD1. Germline V gene lookup returns CDR1 DFQATT and CDR2 SNEGSKA (reference sequence). J gave up 0 bases and V 0 bases, and 0 bases lay outside the gene matches. There are 16 residues in the CDR3. CDR3: CSARETGGSGANVLTF. Here the CDR3 DNA reads TGCAGTGCTAGAGAGACAGGGGGCTCTGGGGCCAACGTCCTGACTTTC.

The chain has TRBV4-1 and TRBJ2-5, with unresolved D. V was clipped by 0 bases and J by 3 bases, with 14 bases between them. From germline, CDR1 is MGHRA and CDR2 YSYEKL. CDR3 length: 16 amino acids. CDR3 residues: CASSQDDRVGEETQYF. The DNA of the CDR3 is TGCGCCAGCAGCCAAGATGATCGGGTTGGGGAAGAGACCCAGTACTTC.

This rearrangement joins TRBV12-3 or TRBV12-4 to TRBJ2-7; 9 nucleotides agree with TRBD2. Trimming took 2 bases from V and 3 from J; bases not matched to a gene: 8. CDR3 length: 16 residues. The CDR3 spells CASSLKLRAGGYEQYF. The CDR3 DNA is TGTGCCAGCAGTTTAAAGTTACGAGCGGGAGGCTACGAGCAGTACTTC.

Many counts were recorded for this clonotype. The chain employs TRBV5-1 and TRBJ2-7, with 11 bases fitting TRBD1. Germline values: CDR1 SGHRS, CDR2 YFSETQ. J gave up 5 bases and V 4 bases, and 5 bases lay outside the gene matches. The CDR3 is made up of 14 amino acids. The chain's CDR3 is CASSGTGGRNEQYF. CDR3 DNA sequence: TGCGCCAGCAGCGGGACAGGGGGAAGGAACGAGCAGTACTTC. Drawing the rest from reference TRBV5-1 and TRBJ2-7, the complete variable domain is KAGVTQTPRYLIKTRGQQVTLSCSPISGHRSVSWYQQTPGQGLQFLFEYFSETQRNKGNFPGRFSGRQFSNSRSEMNVSTLELGDSALYLCASSGTGGRNEQYFGPGTRLTVT.

This clonotype was counted only a few times. The chain couples TRBV27 to TRBJ2-1; 8 bases are a match to TRBD1. V dropped 5 bases and J dropped 4; count of bases not matched to a gene: 7. Germline V lookup: CDR1 MNHEY, CDR2 SMNVEV (reference sequence). The CDR3 contains 15 residues. The CDR3, as DNA: TGTGCCAGCAGTCCTCAGGGGGCGCAGTACAATGAGCAGTTCTTC. Protein product: CASSPQGAQYNEQFF.

In the case of this clonotype: A much larger clone differs from this one at a single base, so this may be a read error. V gene TRBV27 combines with J gene TRBJ2-2; no clear D gene. Germline lookup yields CDR1 MNHEY and CDR2 SMNVEV (reference sequence). Trimming took 3 bases from V and 2 from J, leaving 10 bases between them. The length of the CDR3 is 15 residues. CDR3 residues: CASSFSTRNTGELFF. As DNA, the CDR3 is TGTGCCAGCAGTTTCTCAACCAGAAACACCGGGGAGCTGTTTTTT.

This clonotype was seen only a few times. This sequence joins TRBV19 and TRBJ2-7, with unresolved D. V lost 2 bases and J lost 0, with 5 bases in between. Germline V gene lookup returns CDR1 LNHDA and CDR2 SQIVND (reference sequence). This CDR3 has 13 amino acids. CDR3: CASSITDSYEQYF. CDR3 in DNA: TGTGCCAGTAGTATAACCGACTCCTACGAGCAGTACTTC.

In this sample, this clonotype turned up many times. The rearrangement joins TRBV7-2 to TRBJ2-2; 12 positions match TRBD2. This CDR3 region has 15 residues. Trimming took 5 bases from V and 7 from J; bases not matched to a gene: 5. CDR1 SGHTA and CDR2 FQGNSA come from the germline V gene. Here the CDR3 reads CASSASGRADGELFF. In DNA form, the CDR3 reads TGTGCCAGCAGCGCTAGCGGGAGGGCGGACGGGGAGCTGTTTTTT. The variable domain in full, with the rest retrieved from reference TRBV7-2 and TRBJ2-2, is GAGVSQSPSNKVTEKGKDVELRCDPISGHTALYWYRQSLGQGLEFLIYFQGNSAPDKSGLPSDRFSAERTGGSVSTLTIQRTQQEDSAVYLCASSASGRADGELFFGEGSRLTVL.

The sample holds a few counts of this clonotype. V gene TRBV18 combines with J gene TRBJ2-7, with TRBD2 matching 7 bases. V shed 3 bases and J 4 bases; nucleotides not matched to a gene: 3. This CDR3 contains 13 residues. CDR1 and CDR2 from the germline V gene are KGHSH and LQKENI. The CDR3 protein is CASSPSGNYEQYF. CDR3 nucleotide sequence: TGTGCCAGCTCACCGAGCGGGAATTACGAGCAGTACTTC.

V is TRBV12-3 or TRBV12-4 and J is TRBJ2-4; D ambiguous. Trimming took 5 bases from V and 9 from J, leaving 17 bases between them. The CDR3 has 14 residues. CDR3 sequence reads: CASSGSPARGIQYF. The DNA for the CDR3 is TGTGCCAGCAGTGGATCTCCGGCCCGTGGCATTCAGTACTTC.

Many counts were recorded for this clonotype. The chain is built from TRBV28 and TRBJ2-5, with a possible D match to TRBD2 (5 bases). V lost 8 bases and J 0 bases, leaving 16 bases between the germline ends. The length of the CDR3 is 15 residues. Germline lookup yields CDR1 MDHEN and CDR2 SYDVKM. In DNA form, the CDR3 reads TGTGCCAGCTGCGAGGACTCCATGTACCAAGAGACCCAGTACTTC. It codes for CASCEDSMYQETQYF.

This clonotype was seen more than once but under ten times. The chain is built from TRBV28 and TRBJ2-2; 7 bases align to TRBD1. Trimming took 6 bases from V and 5 from J; bases not matched to a gene: 9. This CDR3 is 15 amino acids long. Germline loops: CDR1 MDHEN, CDR2 SYDVKM. CDR3 sequence (DNA): TGTGCCAGCAGGACAGGGCCCCTCCTTACCGGGGAGCTGTTTTTT. Translated, it gives CASRTGPLLTGELFF.

This sequence joins TRBV5-1 and TRBJ1-2; D is perhaps TRBD1 (5 bases). With 0 bases removed from V and 4 bases from J, the gap between germline ends came to 10 bases. CDR1 is SGHRS, CDR2 YFSETQ, per germline. This CDR3 contains 14 residues. Written as DNA, the CDR3 is TGCGCCAGCAGCTTGGAGCGGGGGAGCTATGGCTACACCTTC. Its protein product is CASSLERGSYGYTF.

This chain joins TRBV7-2 and TRBJ2-7; 11 bases agree with TRBD2. Germline trimming cut 1 base from V and 9 bases from J; bases unmatched to any gene: 11. CDR3 length equals 16 residues. Per germline, CDR1 SGHTA and CDR2 FQGNSA. The CDR3 is CASSLEWASGGLRQYF. In DNA, the CDR3 is TGTGCCAGCAGCTTAGAATGGGCTAGCGGGGGGCTTAGGCAGTACTTC.

This clonotype was counted ten times or more. The chain links TRBV12-3 or TRBV12-4 to TRBJ2-7; D gene ambiguous. The CDR3 is made up of 12 amino acids. V was shortened by 2 bases and J by 6 bases, with 8 bases between the two germline ends. CDR3: CASSLLVAEQYF. The CDR3 nucleotides are TGTGCCAGCAGTTTATTAGTAGCCGAGCAGTACTTC.

This clonotype was observed at least ten times. This rearrangement joins TRBV20-1 to TRBJ1-2; D perhaps matches TRBD1 (6 bases). V was clipped by 6 bases and J by 3 bases, with 17 bases between them. The CDR3 runs to 14 residues. Germline CDR1 is DFQATT and CDR2 is SNEGSKA (reference sequence). The CDR3 nucleotides are TGCAGTGCCACAAACCCAGGGGTGGACTATGGCTACACCTTC. It encodes CSATNPGVDYGYTF.

The CDR3 DNA sequence: TGCGCCAGCAGCTTCACAACCGGGACTAGCGGTGAGACCCAGTACTTC. Translating gives CASSFTTGTSGETQYF. The V gene is TRBV5-1, the J gene TRBJ2-5; the match to TRBD2 covers 11 bases. Germline values: CDR1 SGHRS, CDR2 YFSETQ. Trimming cost V 2 bases and J 5 bases; bases outside gene matches: 8. The length of the CDR3 is 16 residues.